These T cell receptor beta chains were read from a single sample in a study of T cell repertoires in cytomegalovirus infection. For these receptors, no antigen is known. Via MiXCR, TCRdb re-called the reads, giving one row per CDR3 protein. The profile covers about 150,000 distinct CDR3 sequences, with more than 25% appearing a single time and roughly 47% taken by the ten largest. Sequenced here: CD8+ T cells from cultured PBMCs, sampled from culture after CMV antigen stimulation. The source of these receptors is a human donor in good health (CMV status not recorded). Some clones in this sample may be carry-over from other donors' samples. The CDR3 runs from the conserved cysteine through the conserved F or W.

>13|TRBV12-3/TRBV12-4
CASSLSPNTEAFF
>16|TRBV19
CASSIATGLYTDTQYF
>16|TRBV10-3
CASGLAGARGRETQYF
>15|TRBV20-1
CSAWEGGQGIQPQHF
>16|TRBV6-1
CASSEGGFGMNTEAFF
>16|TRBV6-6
CASSDGTGTNTGELFF
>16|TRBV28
CASSSETGAHTDTQYF
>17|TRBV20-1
CSARSVIGLSGNQPQHF
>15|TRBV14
CASSVRDSGNSPLHF
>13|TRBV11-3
CASSLSPHYEAFF
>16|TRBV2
CASSEGRERSNTEAFF
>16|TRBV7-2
CASSLGLAGGLFEQFF
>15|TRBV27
CASSPGGTGVNEQFF
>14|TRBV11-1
CASSLESGNTEAFF
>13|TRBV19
CASSILGEDGYTF
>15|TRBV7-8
CASSKRLAGDNEQFF
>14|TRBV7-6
CASSLRRSSYEQYF
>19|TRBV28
CASSPATSGGALSYNEQFF
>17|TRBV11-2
CASSKDRRAFSYNEQFF
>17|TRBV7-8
CASSIFGTSGVRDTQYF
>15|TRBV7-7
CASSLRGGVTGELFF
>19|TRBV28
CASSAPGLGGGRSNQPQHF
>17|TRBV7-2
CASSLGLAGGRYNEQFF
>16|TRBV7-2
CASSLAWQGGTDTQYF
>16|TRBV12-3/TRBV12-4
CASSRQSLSSGNTIYF
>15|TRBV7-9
CASSFTTDSYNEQFF
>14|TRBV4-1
CASSQAGTQETQYF
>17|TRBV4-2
CASTPYLGMSSYNEQFF
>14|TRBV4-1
CASSHVGLKETQYF
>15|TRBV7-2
CASSPGGGAYNEQFF
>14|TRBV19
CASNIPTSTDTQYF
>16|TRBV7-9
CASSSRERGEQNIQYF
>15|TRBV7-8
CASSLGEGGYYGYTF
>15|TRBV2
CASRIPGGPEETQYF
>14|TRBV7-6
CASSSEGGAYEQYF
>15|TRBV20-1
CSATRTGGTYNEQFF
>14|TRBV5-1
CASSLGAERNEQYF
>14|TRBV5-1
CASSLEPEPYEQYF
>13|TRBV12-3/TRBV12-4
CASSWQAYNEQFF
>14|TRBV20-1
CSARGAGTNYGYTF
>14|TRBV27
CASSFQWGADEQFF
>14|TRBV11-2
CASRKPGHGYEQYF
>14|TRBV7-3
CASSTSQDYNEQFF
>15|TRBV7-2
CASSLLAGGDNEQFF
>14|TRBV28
CASSLLGGLGELFF
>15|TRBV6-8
CASRNGDNSQETQYF
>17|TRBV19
CASSMDGGNGAGNTIYF
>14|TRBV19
CASSIPGFLGSQHF
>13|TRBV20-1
CSALSRVSYEQYF
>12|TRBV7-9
CASSSPGREQYF
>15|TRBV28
CASSLMRDTTGELFF
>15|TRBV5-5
CASSLDRDPTDTQYF
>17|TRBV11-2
CASSLIFGLRPDVEQFF
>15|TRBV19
CASSTAQGSAYEQYF
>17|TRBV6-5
CASSYWGQGAFTDTQYF